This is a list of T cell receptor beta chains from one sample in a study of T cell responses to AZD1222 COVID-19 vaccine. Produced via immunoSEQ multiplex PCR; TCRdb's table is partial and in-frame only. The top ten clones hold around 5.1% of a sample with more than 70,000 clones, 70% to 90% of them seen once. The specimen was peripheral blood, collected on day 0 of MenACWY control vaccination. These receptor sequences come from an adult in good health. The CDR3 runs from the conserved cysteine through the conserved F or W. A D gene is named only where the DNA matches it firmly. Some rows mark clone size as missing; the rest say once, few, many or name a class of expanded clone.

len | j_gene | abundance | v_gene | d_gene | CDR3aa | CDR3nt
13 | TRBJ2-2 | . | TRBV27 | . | CASSLGGPGELFF | TGTGCCAGCAGTTTAGGGGGGCCCGGGGAGCTGTTTTTT
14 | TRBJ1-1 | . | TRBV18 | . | CASSPGAQNTEAFF | TGTGCCAGCTCACCCGGGGCACAGAACACTGAAGCTTTCTTT
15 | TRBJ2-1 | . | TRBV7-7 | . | CASSLAFGGTGEQFF | TGTGCTAGCAGCTTAGCGTTCGGAGGGACCGGTGAGCAGTTCTTC
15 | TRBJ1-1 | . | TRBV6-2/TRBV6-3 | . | CASSDERPLNTEAFF | TGTGCCAGCAGCGACGAGCGGCCTTTGAACACTGAAGCTTTCTTT
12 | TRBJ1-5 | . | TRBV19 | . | CASSMRGQPQHF | TGTGCCAGTAGTATGAGGGGTCAGCCCCAGCATTTT
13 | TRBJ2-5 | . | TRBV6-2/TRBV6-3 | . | CASSYWVGETQYF | TGTGCCAGCAGTTACTGGGTTGGGGAGACCCAGTACTTC
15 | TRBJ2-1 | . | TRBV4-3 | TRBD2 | CASSQGRGGYNEQFF | TGCGCCAGCAGCCAAGGGCGGGGGGGCTACAATGAGCAGTTCTTC
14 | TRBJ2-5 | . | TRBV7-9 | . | CASSLSGIQETQYF | TGTGCCAGCAGCTTATCTGGGATCCAAGAGACCCAGTACTTC
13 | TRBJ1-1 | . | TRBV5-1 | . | CASSISANTEAFF | TGCGCCAGCAGCATCTCAGCGAACACTGAAGCTTTCTTT
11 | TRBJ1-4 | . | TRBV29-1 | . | CSAGREEKLFF | TGCAGCGCCGGGAGGGAGGAAAAACTGTTTTTT
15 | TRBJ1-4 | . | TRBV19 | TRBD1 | CASSSRTGGPEKLFF | TGTGCCAGTAGTTCGAGGACAGGGGGGCCTGAAAAACTGTTTTTT
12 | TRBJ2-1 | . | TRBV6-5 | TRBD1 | CASRDRAITEFF | TGTGCCAGCAGGGACAGGGCCATAACGGAATTCTTC
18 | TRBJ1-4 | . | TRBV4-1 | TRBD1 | CASSQGRGGFSTNEKLFF | TGCGCCAGCAGCCAAGGAAGAGGGGGCTTTTCAACTAATGAAAAACTGTTTTTT
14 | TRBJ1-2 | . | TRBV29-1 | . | CSVEQRGNNYGYTF | TGCAGCGTTGAACAAAGGGGGAATAACTATGGCTACACCTTC
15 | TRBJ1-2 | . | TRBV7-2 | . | CASSLRVGADYGYTF | TGTGCCAGCAGCTTAAGAGTAGGGGCGGACTATGGCTACACCTTC
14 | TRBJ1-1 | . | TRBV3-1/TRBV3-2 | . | CASSQGFRDTEAFF | TGTGCCAGCAGCCAAGGCTTCAGGGACACTGAAGCTTTCTTT
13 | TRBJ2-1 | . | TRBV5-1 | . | CATSGELGNEQFF | TGCGCCACCAGCGGAGAGCTAGGCAATGAGCAGTTCTTC
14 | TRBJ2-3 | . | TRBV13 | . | CASSLVQRGGTQYF | TGTGCCAGCAGCTTAGTACAGAGGGGAGGTACGCAGTATTTT
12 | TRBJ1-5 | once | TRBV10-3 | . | CAISDMAEPQHF | TGTGCCATCAGTGACATGGCGGAGCCCCAGCATTTT
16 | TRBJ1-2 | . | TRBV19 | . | CASSTPRTASNYGYTF | TGTGCCAGTAGTACTCCCCGGACAGCCTCTAACTATGGCTACACCTTC
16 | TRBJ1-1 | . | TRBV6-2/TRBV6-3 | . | CASSYPLGQLNTEAFF | TGTGCCAGCAGTTACCCCTTGGGGCAACTCAACACTGAAGCTTTCTTT
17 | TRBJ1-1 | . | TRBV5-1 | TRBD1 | CASSLWGSPGGDTEAFF | TGCGCCAGCAGCTTGTGGGGGAGTCCAGGGGGAGACACTGAAGCTTTCTTT
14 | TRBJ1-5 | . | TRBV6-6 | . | CASSYADSNQPQHF | TGTGCCAGCAGTTACGCAGATAGCAATCAGCCCCAGCATTTT
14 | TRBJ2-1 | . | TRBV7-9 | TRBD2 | CASSPGTSAYEQFF | TGTGCCAGCAGCCCCGGGACTAGCGCCTATGAGCAGTTCTTC
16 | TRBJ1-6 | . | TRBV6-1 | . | CASSGQSSSYNSPLHF | TGTGCCAGCAGTGGGCAGTCCAGCTCCTATAATTCACCCCTCCACTTT
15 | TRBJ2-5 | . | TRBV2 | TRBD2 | CASGGLAGGKETQYF | TGTGCCAGCGGCGGACTAGCGGGGGGGAAAGAGACCCAGTACTTC
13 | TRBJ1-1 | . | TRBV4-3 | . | CASSQDRSTEAFF | TGCGCCAGCAGCCAAGACAGATCCACTGAAGCTTTCTTT
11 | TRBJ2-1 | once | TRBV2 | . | CASNGGNEQFF | TGTGCCAGCAACGGGGGCAATGAGCAGTTCTTC
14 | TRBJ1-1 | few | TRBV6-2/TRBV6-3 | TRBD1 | CASSTRTGNTEAFF | TGTGCCAGCAGTACCCGGACAGGGAACACTGAAGCTTTCTTT
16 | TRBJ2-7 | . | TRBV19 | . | CASSIGRPGKIYEQYF | TGTGCCAGTAGTATAGGACGACCGGGCAAGATCTACGAGCAGTACTTC
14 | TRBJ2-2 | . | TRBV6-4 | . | CASKGDPRTGELFF | TGTGCCAGCAAGGGGGACCCCCGCACCGGGGAGCTGTTTTTT
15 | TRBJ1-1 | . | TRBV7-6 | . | CASSLAGRANTEAFF | TGTGCCAGCAGCTTAGCGGGTCGGGCGAACACTGAAGCTTTCTTT
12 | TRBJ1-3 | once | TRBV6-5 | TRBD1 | CASGYRGNTIYF | TGTGCCAGCGGCTACAGGGGGAACACCATATATTTT
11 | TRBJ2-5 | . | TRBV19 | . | CASPEPSAQYF | TGTGCCAGTCCCGAGCCCTCGGCCCAGTACTTC
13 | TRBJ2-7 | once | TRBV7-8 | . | CASSLARLNEQYF | TGTGCCAGCAGCTTAGCACGGCTTAACGAGCAGTACTTC
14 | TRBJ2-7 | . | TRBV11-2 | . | CASSLVSGNYEQYF | TGTGCCAGCAGCTTAGTATCGGGGAACTACGAGCAGTACTTC
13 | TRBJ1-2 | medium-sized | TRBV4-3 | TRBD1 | CASSQTGAYGYTF | TGCGCCAGCAGCCAAACAGGGGCCTATGGCTACACCTTC
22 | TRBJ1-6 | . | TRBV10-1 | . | CASSEPRGVVNPHPTLNSPLHF | TGCGCCAGCAGTGAGCCGAGGGGGGTGGTCAATCCCCACCCTACCCTTAATTCACCCCTCCACTTT
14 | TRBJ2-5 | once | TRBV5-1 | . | CASSLSSGQETQYF | TGCGCCAGCAGCTTGTCATCGGGCCAGGAGACCCAGTACTTC
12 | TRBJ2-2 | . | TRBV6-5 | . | CASSWRKGELFF | TGTGCCAGCAGTTGGCGGAAAGGGGAGCTGTTTTTT
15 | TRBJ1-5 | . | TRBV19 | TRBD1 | CAAAGSGGSNQPQHF | TGTGCAGCTGCGGGATCAGGGGGTAGCAATCAGCCCCAGCATTTT
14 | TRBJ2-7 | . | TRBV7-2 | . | CASSLHNGAYEQYF | TGTGCCAGCAGCTTACATAACGGAGCCTACGAGCAGTACTTC
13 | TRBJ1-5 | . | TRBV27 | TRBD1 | CASRGNRGQPQHF | TGTGCCAGCAGAGGAAACAGGGGCCAGCCCCAGCATTTT
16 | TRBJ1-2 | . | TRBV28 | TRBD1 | CASSPRDRGWGAGYTF | TGTGCCAGCAGTCCCCGGGACAGGGGGTGGGGAGCTGGCTACACCTTC
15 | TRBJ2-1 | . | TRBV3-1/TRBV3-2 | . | CASSQALSPANEQFF | TGTGCCAGCAGCCAGGCCCTTTCCCCCGCCAATGAGCAGTTCTTC
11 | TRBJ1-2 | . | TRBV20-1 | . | CSANVQVGYTF | TGCAGTGCTAATGTTCAGGTTGGCTACACCTTC